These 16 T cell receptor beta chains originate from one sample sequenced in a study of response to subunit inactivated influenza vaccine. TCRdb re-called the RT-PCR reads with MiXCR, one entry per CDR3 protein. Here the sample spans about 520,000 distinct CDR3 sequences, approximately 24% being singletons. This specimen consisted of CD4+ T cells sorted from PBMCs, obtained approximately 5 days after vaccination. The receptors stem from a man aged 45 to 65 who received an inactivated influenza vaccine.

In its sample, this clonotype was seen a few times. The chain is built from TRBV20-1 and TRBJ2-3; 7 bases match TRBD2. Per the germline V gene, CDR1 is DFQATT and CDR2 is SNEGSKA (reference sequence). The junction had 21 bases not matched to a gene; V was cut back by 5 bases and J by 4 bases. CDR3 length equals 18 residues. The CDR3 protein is CSAVYRGDLRGIADTQYF. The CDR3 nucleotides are TGCAGTGCTGTCTACCGAGGAGACTTGCGGGGGATAGCAGATACGCAGTATTTT.

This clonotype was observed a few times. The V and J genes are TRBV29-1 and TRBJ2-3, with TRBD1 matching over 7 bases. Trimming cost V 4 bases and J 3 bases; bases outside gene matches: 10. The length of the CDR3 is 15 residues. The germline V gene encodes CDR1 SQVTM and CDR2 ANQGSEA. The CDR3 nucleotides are TGCAGCGTTGTCGACAGGGTTAGTAGAACAGATACGCAGTATTTT. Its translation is CSVVDRVSRTDTQYF.

The CDR3 region is CASSPSGRYTGELFF. DNA of the CDR3: TGTGCCAGCAGTCCTAGCGGGAGGTACACCGGGGAGCTGTTTTTT. This sequence joins TRBV12-3 or TRBV12-4 and TRBJ2-2; 11 positions match TRBD2. The trim removed 5 bases at V and 3 bases at J, leaving 2 bases unmatched. This CDR3 has 15 amino acids.

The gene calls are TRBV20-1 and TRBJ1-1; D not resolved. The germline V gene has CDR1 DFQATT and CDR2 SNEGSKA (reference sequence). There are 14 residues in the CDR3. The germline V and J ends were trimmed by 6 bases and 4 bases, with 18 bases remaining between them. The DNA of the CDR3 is TGCAGTGCCATAGCAAGGAGAAAGGGCACTGAAGCTTTCTTT. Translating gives CSAIARRKGTEAFF.

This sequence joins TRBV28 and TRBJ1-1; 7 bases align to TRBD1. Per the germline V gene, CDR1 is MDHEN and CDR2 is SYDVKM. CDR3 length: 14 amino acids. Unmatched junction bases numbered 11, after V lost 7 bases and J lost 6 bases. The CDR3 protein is CASTWGQRSSEAFF. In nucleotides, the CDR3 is TGTGCCAGCACCTGGGGACAGAGAAGCTCTGAAGCTTTCTTT.

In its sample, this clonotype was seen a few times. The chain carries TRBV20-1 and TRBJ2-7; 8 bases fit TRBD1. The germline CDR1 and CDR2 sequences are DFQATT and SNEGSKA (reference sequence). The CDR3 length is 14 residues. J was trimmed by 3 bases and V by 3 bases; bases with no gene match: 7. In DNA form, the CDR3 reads TGCAGTGCTAGGGGGACAGGCGGGGTCTACGAGCAGTACTTC. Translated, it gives CSARGTGGVYEQYF.

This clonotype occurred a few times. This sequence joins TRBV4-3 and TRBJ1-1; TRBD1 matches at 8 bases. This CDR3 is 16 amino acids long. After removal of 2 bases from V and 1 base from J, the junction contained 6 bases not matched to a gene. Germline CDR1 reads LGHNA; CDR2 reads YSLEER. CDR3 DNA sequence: TGCGCCAGCAGCCAAATAGCAGGGGGCGCGAACACTGAAGCTTTCTTT. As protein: CASSQIAGGANTEAFF.

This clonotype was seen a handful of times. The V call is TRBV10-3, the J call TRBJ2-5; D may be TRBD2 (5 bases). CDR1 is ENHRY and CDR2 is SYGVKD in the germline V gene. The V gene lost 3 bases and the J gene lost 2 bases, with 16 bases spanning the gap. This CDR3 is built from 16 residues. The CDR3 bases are TGTGCCATCAGTGAAGGACTGAGGACCCAACAAGAGACCCAGTACTTC. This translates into CAISEGLRTQQETQYF.

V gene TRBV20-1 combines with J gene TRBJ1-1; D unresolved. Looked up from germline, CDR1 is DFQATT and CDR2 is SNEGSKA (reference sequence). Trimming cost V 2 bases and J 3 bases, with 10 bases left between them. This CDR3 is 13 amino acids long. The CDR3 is CSARLGKDTEAFF. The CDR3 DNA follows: TGCAGTGCTAGATTAGGGAAGGACACTGAAGCTTTCTTT.

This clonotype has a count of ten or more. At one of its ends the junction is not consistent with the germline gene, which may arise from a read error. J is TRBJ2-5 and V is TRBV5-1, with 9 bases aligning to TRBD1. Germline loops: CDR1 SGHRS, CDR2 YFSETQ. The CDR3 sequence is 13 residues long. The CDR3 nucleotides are TGTGCCAGCAGCTCCGGACAGGGGGAGACCCAGTACTTC. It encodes CASSSGQGETQYF.

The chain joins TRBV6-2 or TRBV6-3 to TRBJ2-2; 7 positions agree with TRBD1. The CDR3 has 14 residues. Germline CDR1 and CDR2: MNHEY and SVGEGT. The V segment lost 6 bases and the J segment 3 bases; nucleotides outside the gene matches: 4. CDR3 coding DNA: TGTGCCAGCAGACCGACAGGGTACACCGGGGAGCTGTTTTTT. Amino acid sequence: CASRPTGYTGELFF.

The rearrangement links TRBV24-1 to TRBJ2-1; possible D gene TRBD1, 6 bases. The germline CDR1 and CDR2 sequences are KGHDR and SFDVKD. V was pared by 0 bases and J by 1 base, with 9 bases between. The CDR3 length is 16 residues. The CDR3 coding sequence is TGTGCCACCAGTGATTTGCGGACAGCATCCTACAATGAGCAGTTCTTC. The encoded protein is CATSDLRTASYNEQFF.

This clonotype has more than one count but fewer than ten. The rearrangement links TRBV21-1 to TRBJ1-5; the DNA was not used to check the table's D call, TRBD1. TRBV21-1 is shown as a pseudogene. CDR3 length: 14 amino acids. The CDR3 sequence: CASSNSLPPFEGHF. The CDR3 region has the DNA TGTGCCAGCAGCAATAGCCTTCCCCCCTTTGAAGGGCATTTT.

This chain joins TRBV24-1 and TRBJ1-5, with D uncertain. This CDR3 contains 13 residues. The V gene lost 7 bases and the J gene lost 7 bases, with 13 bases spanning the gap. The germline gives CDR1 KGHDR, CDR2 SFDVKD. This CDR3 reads CATRFAEGQPQHF. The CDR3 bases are TGTGCCACCAGGTTTGCCGAAGGCCAGCCCCAGCATTTT.

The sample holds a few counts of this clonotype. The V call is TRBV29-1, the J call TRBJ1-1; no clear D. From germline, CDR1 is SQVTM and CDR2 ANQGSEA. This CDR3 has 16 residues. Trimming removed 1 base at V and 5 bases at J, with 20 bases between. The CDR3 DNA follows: TGCAGCGTTGAAGCAACCTTCGAGCCCCCCGGGACTGAAGCTTTCTTT. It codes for CSVEATFEPPGTEAFF.

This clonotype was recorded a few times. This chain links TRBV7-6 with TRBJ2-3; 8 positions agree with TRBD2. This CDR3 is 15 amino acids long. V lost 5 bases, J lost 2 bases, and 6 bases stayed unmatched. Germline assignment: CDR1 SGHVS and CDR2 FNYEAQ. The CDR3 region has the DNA TGTGCCAGCAGCCCCCGGGGGGGTTTCACAGATACGCAGTATTTT. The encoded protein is CASSPRGGFTDTQYF.